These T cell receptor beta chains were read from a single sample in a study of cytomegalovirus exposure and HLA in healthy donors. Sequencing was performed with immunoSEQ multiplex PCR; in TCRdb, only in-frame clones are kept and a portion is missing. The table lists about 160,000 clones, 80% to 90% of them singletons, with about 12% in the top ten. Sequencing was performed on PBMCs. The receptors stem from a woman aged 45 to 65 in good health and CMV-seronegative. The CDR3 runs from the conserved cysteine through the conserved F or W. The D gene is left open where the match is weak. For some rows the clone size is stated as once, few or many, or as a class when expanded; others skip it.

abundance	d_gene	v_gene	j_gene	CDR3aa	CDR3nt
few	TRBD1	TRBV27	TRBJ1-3	CASSFGTGTGNTIYF	TGTGCCAGCAGTTTTGGGACAGGGACTGGAAACACCATATATTTT
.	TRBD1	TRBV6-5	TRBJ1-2	CASSSPTGNYGYTF	TGTGCCAGCAGTTCACCGACAGGGAACTATGGCTACACCTTC
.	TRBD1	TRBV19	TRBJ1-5	CASSISSDRGIQPQHF	TGTGCCAGTAGTATCTCCTCCGACAGGGGGATACAGCCCCAGCATTTT
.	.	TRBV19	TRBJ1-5	CASTHRTADQPQHF	TGTGCCAGTACCCATCGGACAGCCGATCAGCCCCAGCATTTT
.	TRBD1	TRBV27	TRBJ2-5	CASTGTGGLETQYF	TGTGCCAGCACCGGGACAGGGGGATTGGAGACCCAGTACTTC
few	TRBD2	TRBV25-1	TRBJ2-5	CASSASGRAVETQYF	TGTGCCAGCAGTGCTAGCGGGAGGGCCGTAGAGACCCAGTACTTC
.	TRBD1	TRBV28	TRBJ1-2	CASDRGISYGYTF	TGTGCCAGTGACAGGGGAATCTCCTATGGCTACACCTTC
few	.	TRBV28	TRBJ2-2	CASNVYYTGELFF	TGTGCCAGCAATGTATATTACACCGGGGAGCTGTTTTTT
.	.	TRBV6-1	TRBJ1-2	CASSQSPGHNYGYTF	TGTGCCAGCAGTCAAAGCCCTGGACACAACTATGGCTACACCTTC
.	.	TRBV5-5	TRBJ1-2	CASSLKRQNYGYTF	TGTGCCAGCAGCTTGAAGCGACAGAACTATGGCTACACCTTC
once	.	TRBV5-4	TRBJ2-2	CASSLKERNTGELFF	TGTGCCAGCAGCTTAAAAGAGCGGAACACCGGGGAGCTGTTTTTT
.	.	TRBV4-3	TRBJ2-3	CASSQFGTPTDTQYF	TGCGCCAGCAGCCAGTTTGGGACTCCCACAGATACGCAGTATTTT
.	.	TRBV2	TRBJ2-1	CASTSEGNEQFF	TGTGCCAGCACCTCAGAGGGCAATGAGCAGTTCTTC
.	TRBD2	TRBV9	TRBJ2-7	CASSLFAGAYEQYF	TGTGCCAGCAGCCTATTCGCGGGAGCCTACGAGCAGTACTTC
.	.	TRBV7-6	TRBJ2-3	CASSLQGGVTDTQYF	TGTGCCAGCAGCTTACAGGGGGGTGTGACAGATACGCAGTATTTT
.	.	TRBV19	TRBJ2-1	CASSMGRLFTYNEQFF	TGTGCCAGCTCAATGGGGCGCCTATTCACATACAATGAGCAGTTCTTC
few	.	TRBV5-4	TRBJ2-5	CASSLASAEETQYF	TGTGCCAGCAGCTTGGCTTCAGCGGAAGAGACCCAGTACTTC
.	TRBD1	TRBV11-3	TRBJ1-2	CASSPRSGQFVAF	TGTGCCAGCAGCCCACGATCGGGACAGTTTGTCGCCTTC
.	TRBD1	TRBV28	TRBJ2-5	CASSPPTGGQETQYF	TGTGCCAGCAGCCCGCCTACAGGGGGCCAAGAGACCCAGTACTTC
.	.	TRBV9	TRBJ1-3	CASSVGQTGNTIYF	TGTGCCAGCAGCGTAGGACAAACTGGAAACACCATATATTTT
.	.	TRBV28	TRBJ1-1	CASSLLQGSAENTEAFF	TGTGCCAGCAGTTTATTGCAGGGCTCGGCGGAGAACACTGAAGCTTTCTTT
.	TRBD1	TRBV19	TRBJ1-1	CASSADRVTSNTEAFF	TGTGCCAGTAGTGCGGACAGGGTAACTTCGAACACTGAAGCTTTCTTT
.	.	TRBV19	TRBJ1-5	CASSIFGRVYSNQPQHF	TGTGCCAGTAGTATCTTCGGCAGGGTTTATAGCAATCAGCCCCAGCATTTT
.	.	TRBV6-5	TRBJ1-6	CASSFDRFNSPLHF	TGTGCCAGCAGTTTCGACAGGTTTAATTCACCCCTCCACTTT
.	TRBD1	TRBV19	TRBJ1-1	CASSIPGGQGHQEAFF	TGTGCCAGTAGTATACCAGGGGGACAGGGCCACCAAGAAGCTTTCTTT
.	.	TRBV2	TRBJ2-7	CASSPGGYEQYF	TGTGCCAGCAGTCCCGGGGGCTACGAGCAGTACTTC
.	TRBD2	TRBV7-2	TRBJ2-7	CASSPLAGGPYEQYF	TGTGCCAGCAGCCCCCTGGCGGGGGGTCCCTACGAGCAGTACTTC